The T cell receptor (beta chain) under discussion was sequenced for a study of blood T cell repertoires in COVID-19. Study information: Acute-phase and convalescent COVID-19 samples originated in the United States, Italy and Spain.

TCRdb keeps only in-frame clones here, not all; method: immunoSEQ multiplex PCR. The repertoire holds 270,000 or so clones, with under 90% as singletons. The CDR3 spans 15 residues. Trimming took 6 bases from V and 2 from J, leaving 16 bases between them. Looked up from germline, CDR1 is LNHDA and CDR2 is SQIVND (reference sequence). This clonotype was sampled from a woman aged 50 to 65 who had recovered from COVID-19. Material: peripheral blood. The chain couples TRBV19 to TRBJ1-1, with D possibly being TRBD1 (6 bases). CDR3 coding DNA: TGTGCCAGTAGCCAAACAGGGCAGGGAAACACTGAAGCTTTCTTT. It encodes CASSQTGQGNTEAFF.